This T cell receptor beta chain stems from a study of identical twins. The CDR3 spans 14 residues. Deletions cut 3 bases from V and 3 bases from J, with 12 bases between. Germline-derived CDR1 and CDR2 are LGHDT and YNNKEL (reference sequence). TCRdb reprocessed the 5' RACE reads with MiXCR, giving one entry per CDR3 protein. Among a few hundred thousand distinct CDR3 sequences, approximately 8.3% were seen once, and the ten largest hold approximately 3%. This clonotype came up a few times. Separately, the same data were catalogued under a study of yellow fever vaccine responses in identical twins.

This receptor was taken from a woman younger than 30 in good health. Material for sequencing was CD8+ T cells sorted from blood. The chain uses TRBV3-1 and TRBJ2-7; TRBD2 might be the D (6 bases). The CDR3 region has the DNA TGTGCCAGCAGCCACACCGGGAGAAGCTACGAGCAGTACTTC. Translated, it gives CASSHTGRSYEQYF.